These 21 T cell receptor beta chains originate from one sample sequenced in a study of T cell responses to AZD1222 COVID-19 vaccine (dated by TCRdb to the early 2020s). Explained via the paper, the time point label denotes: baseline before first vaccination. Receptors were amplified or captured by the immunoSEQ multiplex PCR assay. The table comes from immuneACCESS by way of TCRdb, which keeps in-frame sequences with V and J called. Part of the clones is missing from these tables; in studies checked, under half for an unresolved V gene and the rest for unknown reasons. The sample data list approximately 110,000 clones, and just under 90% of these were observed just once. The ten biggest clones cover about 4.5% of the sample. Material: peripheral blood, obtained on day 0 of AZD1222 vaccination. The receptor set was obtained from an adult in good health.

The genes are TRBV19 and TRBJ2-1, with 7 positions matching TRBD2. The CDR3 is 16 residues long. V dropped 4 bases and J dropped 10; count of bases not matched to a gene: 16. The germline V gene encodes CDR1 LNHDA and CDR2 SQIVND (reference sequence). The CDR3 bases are TGTGCCAGTAGTACCGGACTAGAGAGAGGGCACGAGGAGCAGTTCTTC. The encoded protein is CASSTGLERGHEEQFF. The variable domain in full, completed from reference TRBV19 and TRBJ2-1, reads DGGITQSPKYLFRKEGQNVTLSCEQNLNHDAMYWYRQDPGQGLRLIYYSQIVNDFQKGDIAEGYSVSREKKESFPLTVTSAQKNPTAFYLCASSTGLERGHEEQFFGPGTRLTVL.

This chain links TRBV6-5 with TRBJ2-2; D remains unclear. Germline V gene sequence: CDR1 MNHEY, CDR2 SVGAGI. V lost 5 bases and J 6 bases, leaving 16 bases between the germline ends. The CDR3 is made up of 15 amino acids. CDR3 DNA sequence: TGTGCCAGCAGTCCCCGTCGGAGCCCGGCCGGGGAGCTGTTTTTT. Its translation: CASSPRRSPAGELFF.

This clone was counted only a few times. The DNA for the CDR3 is TGTGCCATCAGTCCAGGCTACTACTATGGCTACACCTTC. The encoded protein is CAISPGYYYGYTF. The chain joins TRBV10-3 to TRBJ1-2; D is undetermined. Germline V gives CDR1 ENHRY, CDR2 SYGVKD. CDR3 length: 13 amino acids. Trimming took off 5 bases at V and 3 bases at J, with 10 bases between the two ends.

CDR3 bases: TGTGCCAGCAGTTACAGGCGACAGGGTAGAGAGGAGCAGTACTTC. Translated, it gives CASSYRRQGREEQYF. This chain uses TRBV6-5 with TRBJ2-7, with TRBD1 matching over 7 bases. The germline gives CDR1 MNHEY, CDR2 SVGAGI. CDR3 size: 15 residues. V gave up 2 bases and J gave up 7 bases; unmatched junction bases: 11.

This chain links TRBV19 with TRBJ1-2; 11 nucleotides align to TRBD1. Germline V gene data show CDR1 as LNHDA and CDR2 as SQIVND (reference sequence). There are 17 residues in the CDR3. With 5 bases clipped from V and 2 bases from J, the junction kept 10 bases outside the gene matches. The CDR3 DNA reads TGTGCCAGTAGTCCCCTCCGCGGGACAGGGGGGAACTATGGCTACACCTTC. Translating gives CASSPLRGTGGNYGYTF.

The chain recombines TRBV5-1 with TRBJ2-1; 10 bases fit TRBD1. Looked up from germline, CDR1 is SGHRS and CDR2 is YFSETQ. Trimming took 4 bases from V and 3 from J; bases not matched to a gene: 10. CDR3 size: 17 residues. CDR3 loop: CASSPTPGTGVYNEQFF. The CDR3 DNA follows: TGCGCCAGCAGCCCAACCCCCGGGACAGGGGTCTACAATGAGCAGTTCTTC.

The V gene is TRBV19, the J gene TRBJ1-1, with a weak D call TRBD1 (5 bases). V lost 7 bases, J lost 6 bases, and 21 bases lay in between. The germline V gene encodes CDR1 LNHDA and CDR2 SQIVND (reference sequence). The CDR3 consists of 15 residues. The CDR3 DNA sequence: TGTGCCAGTATCGTATACTCATCTGGGGGACCTGAAGCTTTCTTT. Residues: CASIVYSSGGPEAFF.

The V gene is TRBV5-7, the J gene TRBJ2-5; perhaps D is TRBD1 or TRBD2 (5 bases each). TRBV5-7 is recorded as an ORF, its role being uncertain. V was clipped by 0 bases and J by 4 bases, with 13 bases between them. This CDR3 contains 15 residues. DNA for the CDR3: TGTGCCAGCAGCTTGGCCGGGACCCTCCCAGAGACCCAGTACTTC. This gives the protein CASSLAGTLPETQYF.

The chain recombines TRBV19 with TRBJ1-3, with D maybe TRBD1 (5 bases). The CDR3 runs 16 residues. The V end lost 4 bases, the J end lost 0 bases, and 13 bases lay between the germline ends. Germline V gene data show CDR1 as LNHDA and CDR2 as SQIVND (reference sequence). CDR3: CASSKWTSSSGNTIYF. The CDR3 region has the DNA TGTGCCAGTAGTAAATGGACAAGTAGCTCTGGAAACACCATATATTTT.

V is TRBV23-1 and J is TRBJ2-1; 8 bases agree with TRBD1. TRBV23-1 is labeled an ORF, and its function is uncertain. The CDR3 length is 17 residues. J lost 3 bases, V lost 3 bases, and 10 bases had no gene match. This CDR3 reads CASSQGQASGFYNEQFF. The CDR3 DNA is TGCGCCAGCAGTCAGGGACAGGCATCGGGCTTCTACAATGAGCAGTTCTTC.

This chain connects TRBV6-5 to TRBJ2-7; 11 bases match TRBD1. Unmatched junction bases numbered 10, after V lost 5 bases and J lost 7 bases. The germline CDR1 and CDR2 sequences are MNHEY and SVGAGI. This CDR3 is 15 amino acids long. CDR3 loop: CASSTPGQGVQEQYF. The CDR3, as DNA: TGTGCCAGCAGTACCCCGGGACAGGGGGTGCAAGAGCAGTACTTC.

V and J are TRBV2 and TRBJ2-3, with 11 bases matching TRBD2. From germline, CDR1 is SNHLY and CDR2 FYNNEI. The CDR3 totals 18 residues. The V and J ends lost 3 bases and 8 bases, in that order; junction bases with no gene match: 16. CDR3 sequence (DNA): TGTGCCAGCAGTGACAGGCTAGCGGGAGGACGATCCAGGGGTACGCAGTATTTT. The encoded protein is CASSDRLAGGRSRGTQYF.

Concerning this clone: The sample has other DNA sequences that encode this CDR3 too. The CDR3 loop reads CASSPLGGISPYEQYF. CDR3 bases: TGTGCCAGCAGCCCACTCGGGGGCATCAGCCCCTACGAGCAGTACTTC. V and J are TRBV3-1 (or the pseudogene TRBV3-2) and TRBJ2-7; D is tentatively TRBD1 or TRBD2 (6 bases each). The CDR3 totals 16 residues. Trimming removed 4 bases at V and 2 bases at J, with 18 bases between. The germline CDR1 and CDR2 sequences are LGHDT and YNNKEL (reference sequence).

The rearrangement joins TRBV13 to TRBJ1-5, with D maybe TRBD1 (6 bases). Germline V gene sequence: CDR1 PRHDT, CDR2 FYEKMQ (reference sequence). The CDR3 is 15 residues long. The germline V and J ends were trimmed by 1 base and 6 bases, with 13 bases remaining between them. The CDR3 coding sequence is TGTGCCAGCAGCTTAGTGGGCAGGGGCACTCAGCCCCAGCATTTT. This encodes CASSLVGRGTQPQHF.

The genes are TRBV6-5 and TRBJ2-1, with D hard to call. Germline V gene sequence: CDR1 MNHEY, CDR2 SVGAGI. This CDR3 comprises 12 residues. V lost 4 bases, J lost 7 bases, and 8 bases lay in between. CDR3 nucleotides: TGTGCCAGCAGTTCGATGGGGAATGAGCAGTTCTTC. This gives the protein CASSSMGNEQFF.

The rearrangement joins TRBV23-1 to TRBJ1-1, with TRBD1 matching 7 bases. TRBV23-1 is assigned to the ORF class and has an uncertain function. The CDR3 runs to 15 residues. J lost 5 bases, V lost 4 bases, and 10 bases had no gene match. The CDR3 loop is CASSRPQGGRTEAFF. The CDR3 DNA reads TGCGCCAGCAGTCGCCCGCAGGGGGGAAGAACTGAAGCTTTCTTT.

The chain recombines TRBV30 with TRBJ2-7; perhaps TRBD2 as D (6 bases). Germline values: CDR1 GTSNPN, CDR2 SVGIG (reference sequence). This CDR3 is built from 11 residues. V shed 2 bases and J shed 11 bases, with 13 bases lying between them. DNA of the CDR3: TGTGCCTGGAGTTGGGGGGACTGGGAGTACTTC. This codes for CAWSWGDWEYF.

CDR3 amino acids: CASSLSTGYDTQYF. In DNA, the CDR3 is TGTGCCAGCAGCCTCAGCACAGGGTACGATACGCAGTATTTT. The V call is TRBV3-1 (or the pseudogene TRBV3-2), the J call TRBJ2-3, with D possibly being TRBD1 (6 bases). The CDR3 spans 14 residues. The V gene lost 4 bases and the J gene lost 6 bases, with 14 bases spanning the gap. CDR1 and CDR2 (germline): LGHDT, YNNKEL (reference sequence).

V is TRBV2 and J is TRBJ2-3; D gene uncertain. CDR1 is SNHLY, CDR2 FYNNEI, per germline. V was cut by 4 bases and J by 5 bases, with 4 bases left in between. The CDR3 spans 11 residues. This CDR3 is CASSVGDTQYF. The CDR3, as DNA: TGTGCCAGCAGTGTCGGAGATACGCAGTATTTT.

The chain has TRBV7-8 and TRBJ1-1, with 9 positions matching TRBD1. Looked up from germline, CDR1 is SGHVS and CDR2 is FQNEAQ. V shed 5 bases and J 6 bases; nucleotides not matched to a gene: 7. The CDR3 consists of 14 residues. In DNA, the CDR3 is TGTGCCAGCAGCATACAGGGGGCGATGGCTGAAGCTTTCTTT. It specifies CASSIQGAMAEAFF.

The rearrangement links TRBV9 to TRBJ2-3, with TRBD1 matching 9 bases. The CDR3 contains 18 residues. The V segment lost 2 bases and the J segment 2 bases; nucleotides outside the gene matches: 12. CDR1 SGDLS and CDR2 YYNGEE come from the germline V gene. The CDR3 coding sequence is TGTGCCAGCAGCGTCTGGGCCCCCGGGACAGGGCCCACAGATACGCAGTATTTT. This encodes CASSVWAPGTGPTDTQYF.